This T cell receptor beta chain was sequenced for a study of blood T cell repertoires in COVID-19. Turning to the study itself: The origin of the acute and convalescent COVID-19 samples was the United States, Italy and Spain. T cells, B-cell-depleted T cells, or PBMCs provided the cDNA or gDNA that served as material.

V dropped 2 bases and J dropped 1 base, with 10 bases sitting between them. The CDR3 contains 15 residues. Germline lookup yields CDR1 LNHDA and CDR2 SQIVND (reference sequence). As handled by the study authors: Nucleated cell number was recorded as an estimate derived from reference gene primer amplification. TCRdb's copy holds only in-frame clones and misses some; the assay was immunoSEQ multiplex PCR. The V and J calls and clone size come from that table; D and trimming were worked out from the DNA. The sample yields some 110,000 clones, roughly 83% seen once. The TCR comes from a man aged 25 to 45 with acute or convalescent COVID-19. The chain has TRBV19 and TRBJ2-3, with D possibly matching TRBD1 (5 bases). Specimen: peripheral blood. The CDR3 is CASSIRGGGTDTQYF. CDR3 sequence (DNA): TGTGCCAGTAGTATAAGGGGTGGGGGCACAGATACGCAGTATTTT. Drawing the rest from reference TRBV19 and TRBJ2-3, the complete variable domain is DGGITQSPKYLFRKEGQNVTLSCEQNLNHDAMYWYRQDPGQGLRLIYYSQIVNDFQKGDIAEGYSVSREKKESFPLTVTSAQKNPTAFYLCASSIRGGGTDTQYFGPGTRLTVL.